This entry describes one T cell receptor (beta chain). These data originate in a study of blood T cell repertoires in COVID-19. Per the germline V gene, CDR1 is LGHDT and CDR2 is YNNKEL (reference sequence). V lost 4 bases and J 2 bases, leaving 9 bases between the germline ends. The CDR3 is 14 residues long. Clones were sequenced by immunoSEQ multiplex PCR, and TCRdb holds only the in-frame ones, with some missing. Of 150,000 to 200,000 clones detected, approximately 90% appear once; the ten largest clones hold about a quarter. The sequenced sample consisted of peripheral blood. The clonotype originates from a man aged 60 to 75 with acute or convalescent COVID-19. The chain recombines TRBV3-1 (or the pseudogene TRBV3-2) with TRBJ2-1, with D tentatively TRBD1 (6 bases). The CDR3 sequence: CASSPGTTYNEQFF. The DNA for the CDR3 is TGTGCCAGCAGCCCCGGGACAACCTACAATGAGCAGTTCTTC.